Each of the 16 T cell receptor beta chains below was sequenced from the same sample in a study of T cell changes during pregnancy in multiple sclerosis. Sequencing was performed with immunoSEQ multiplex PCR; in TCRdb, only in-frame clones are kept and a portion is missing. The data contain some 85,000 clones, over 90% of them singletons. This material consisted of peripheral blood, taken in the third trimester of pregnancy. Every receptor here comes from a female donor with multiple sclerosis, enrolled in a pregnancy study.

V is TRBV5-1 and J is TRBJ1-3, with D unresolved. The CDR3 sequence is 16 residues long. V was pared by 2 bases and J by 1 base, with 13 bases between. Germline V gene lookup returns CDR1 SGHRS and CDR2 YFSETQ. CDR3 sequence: CASSFLESSSGNTIYF. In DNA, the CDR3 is TGCGCCAGCAGCTTTTTGGAGTCCTCTTCTGGAAACACCATATATTTT.

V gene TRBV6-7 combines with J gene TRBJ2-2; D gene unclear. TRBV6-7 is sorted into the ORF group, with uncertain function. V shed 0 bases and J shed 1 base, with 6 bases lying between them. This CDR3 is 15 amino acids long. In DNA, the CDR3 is TGTGCCAGCAGTTACTCGACGGGGAACACCGGGGAGCTGTTTTTT. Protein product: CASSYSTGNTGELFF.

The CDR3: CATTSSGTHNEQFF. DNA of the CDR3: TGTGCCACGACCTCTAGCGGGACTCACAATGAGCAGTTCTTC. V gene TRBV28 combines with J gene TRBJ2-1; 9 bases agree with TRBD2. Looked up from germline, CDR1 is MDHEN and CDR2 is SYDVKM. This CDR3 spans 14 amino acids. The J segment lost 5 bases and the V segment lost 10 bases, leaving 9 bases of the junction unmatched.

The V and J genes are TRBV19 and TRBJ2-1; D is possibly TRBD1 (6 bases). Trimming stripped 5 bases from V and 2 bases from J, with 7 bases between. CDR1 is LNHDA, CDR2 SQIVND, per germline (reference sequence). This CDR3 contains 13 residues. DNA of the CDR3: TGTGCCAGTAGTCCAGGGGCCTACAATGAGCAGTTCTTC. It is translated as CASSPGAYNEQFF.

This chain's CDR3 is CASSFRGRSLSGYQETQYF. Written as DNA, the CDR3 is TGCGCCAGCAGCTTCCGCGGGAGGTCCCTAAGTGGGTACCAAGAGACCCAGTACTTC. The chain has TRBV5-1 and TRBJ2-5; 8 bases agree with TRBD2. J gave up 0 bases and V 2 bases, and 15 bases lay outside the gene matches. Germline loops: CDR1 SGHRS, CDR2 YFSETQ. The CDR3 totals 19 residues.

The DNA for the CDR3 is TGTGCCAGCAGCTTCGGGACAGGGTTGCGGCGCAATCAGCCCCAGCATTTT. Residues: CASSFGTGLRRNQPQHF. The chain combines TRBV5-6 with TRBJ1-5, with 9 bases that match TRBD1. CDR3 length: 17 residues. Germline assignment: CDR1 SGHDT and CDR2 YYEEEE. The J segment lost 2 bases and the V segment lost 2 bases, leaving 8 bases of the junction unmatched. Supplemented by reference TRBV5-6 and TRBJ1-5, the full variable domain reads DAGVTQSPTHLIKTRGQQVTLRCSPKSGHDTVSWYQQALGQGPQFIFQYYEEEERQRGNFPDRFSGHQFPNYSSELNVNALLLGDSALYLCASSFGTGLRRNQPQHFGDGTRLSIL.

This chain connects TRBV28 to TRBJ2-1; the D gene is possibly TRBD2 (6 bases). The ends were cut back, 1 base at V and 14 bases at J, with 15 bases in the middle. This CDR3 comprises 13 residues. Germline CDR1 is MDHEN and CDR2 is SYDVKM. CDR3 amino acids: CASSLFSGLGKFF. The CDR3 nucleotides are TGTGCCAGCAGTTTATTTTCGGGACTTGGAAAGTTCTTC.

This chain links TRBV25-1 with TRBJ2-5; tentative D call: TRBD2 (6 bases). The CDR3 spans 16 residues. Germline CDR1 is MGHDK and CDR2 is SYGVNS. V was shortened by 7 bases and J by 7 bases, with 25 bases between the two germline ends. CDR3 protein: CASMTMEGGRGRTQYF. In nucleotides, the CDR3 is TGTGCCAGCATGACCATGGAAGGCGGGCGGGGTCGGACCCAGTACTTC.

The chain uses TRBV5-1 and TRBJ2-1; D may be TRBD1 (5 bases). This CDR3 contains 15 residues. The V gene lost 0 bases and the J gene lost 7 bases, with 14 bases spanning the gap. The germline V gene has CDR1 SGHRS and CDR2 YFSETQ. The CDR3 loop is CASSLGQSPLNEQFF. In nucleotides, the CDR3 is TGCGCCAGCAGCTTGGGACAGAGCCCTTTGAATGAGCAGTTCTTC.

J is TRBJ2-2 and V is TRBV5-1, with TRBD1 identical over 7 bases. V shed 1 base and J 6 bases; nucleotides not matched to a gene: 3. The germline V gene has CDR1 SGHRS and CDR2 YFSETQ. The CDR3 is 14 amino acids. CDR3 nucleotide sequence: TGCGCCAGCAGCTTGTTTCAGGGGGCCGGGGAGCTGTTTTTT. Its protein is CASSLFQGAGELFF.

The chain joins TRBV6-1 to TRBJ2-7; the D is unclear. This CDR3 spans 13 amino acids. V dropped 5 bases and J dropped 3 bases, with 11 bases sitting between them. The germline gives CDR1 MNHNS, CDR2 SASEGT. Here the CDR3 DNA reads TGTGCCAGCAGTTCACTGGTATACTACGAGCAGTACTTC. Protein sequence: CASSSLVYYEQYF.

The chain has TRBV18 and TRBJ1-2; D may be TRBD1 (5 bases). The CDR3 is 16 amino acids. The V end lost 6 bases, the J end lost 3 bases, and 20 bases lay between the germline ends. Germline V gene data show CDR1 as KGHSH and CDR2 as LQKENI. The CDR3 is CASSPYGGAGHYGYTF. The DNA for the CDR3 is TGTGCCAGCTCCCCATATGGCGGGGCCGGACACTATGGCTACACCTTC. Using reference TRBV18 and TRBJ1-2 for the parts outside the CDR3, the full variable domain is NAGVMQNPRHLVRRRGQEARLRCSPMKGHSHVYWYRQLPEEGLKFMVYLQKENIIDESGMPKERFSAEFPKEGPSILRIQQVVRGDSAAYFCASSPYGGAGHYGYTFGSGTRLTVV.

The CDR3: CASSLALTGELFF. The CDR3 nucleotides read TGTGCCAGCAGCTTAGCTCTCACCGGGGAGCTGTTTTTT. The chain joins TRBV7-2 to TRBJ2-2; D not resolved. This CDR3 comprises 13 residues. Germline CDR1 is SGHTA and CDR2 is FQGNSA. Trimming pared 0 bases from V and 4 bases from J, leaving 3 bases between.

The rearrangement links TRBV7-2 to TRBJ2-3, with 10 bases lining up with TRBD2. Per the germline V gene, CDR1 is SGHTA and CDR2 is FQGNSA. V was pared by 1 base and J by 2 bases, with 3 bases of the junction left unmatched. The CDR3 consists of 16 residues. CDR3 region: CASSLGSGGTTDTQYF. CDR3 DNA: TGTGCCAGCAGCTTAGGTAGCGGGGGGACCACAGATACGCAGTATTTT.

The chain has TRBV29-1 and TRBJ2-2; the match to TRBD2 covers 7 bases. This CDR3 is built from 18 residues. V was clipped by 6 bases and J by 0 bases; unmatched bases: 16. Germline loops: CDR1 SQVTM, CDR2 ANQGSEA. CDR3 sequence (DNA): TGCAGCGTCAAAACTAGCGCCACCCTACTGTCGAACACCGGGGAGCTGTTTTTT. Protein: CSVKTSATLLSNTGELFF.

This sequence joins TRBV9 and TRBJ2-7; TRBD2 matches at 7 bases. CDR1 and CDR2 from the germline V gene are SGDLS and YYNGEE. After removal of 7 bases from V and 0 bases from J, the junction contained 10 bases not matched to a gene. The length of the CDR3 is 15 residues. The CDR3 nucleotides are TGTGCCAGCGGGAATGGGGGAGGGAGCTCCTACGAGCAGTACTTC. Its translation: CASGNGGGSSYEQYF.